Below, 19 T cell receptor beta chains from the same sample are listed, as sequenced in a study of pediatric ulcerative colitis. Rectal tissue came from one to two pinch biopsies taken at colonoscopy. The table came from immunoSEQ multiplex PCR; TCRdb's copy has only in-frame clones and leaves some out. The sample carries tens of thousands of clones, over 60% recorded once. The sequenced sample was gut tissue. The receptors shown here come from a boy aged 5 to 17 with severe ulcerative colitis.

V gene TRBV6-1 combines with J gene TRBJ2-3; D ambiguous. Germline CDR1 is MNHNS and CDR2 is SASEGT. The CDR3 has 14 residues. V lost 3 bases, J lost 3 bases, and 10 bases lay in between. DNA of the CDR3: TGTGCCAGCAGTGACGTCGGTTGGACAGATACGCAGTATTTT. Translation gives CASSDVGWTDTQYF.

The rearrangement joins TRBV20-1 to TRBJ1-5, with D unclear. Trimming took off 3 bases at V and 7 bases at J, with 7 bases between the two ends. The CDR3 sequence is 11 residues long. The germline CDR1 and CDR2 sequences are DFQATT and SNEGSKA (reference sequence). CDR3: CSASSGQPQHF. The CDR3, as DNA: TGCAGTGCTAGCTCGGGCCAGCCCCAGCATTTT.

The chain couples TRBV5-4 to TRBJ1-1; D not resolved. V lost 0 bases, J lost 1 base, and 7 bases lay in between. The V gene's germline CDR1 is SGHNT and CDR2 YYREEE (reference sequence). This CDR3 has 14 amino acids. The CDR3 coding sequence is TGTGCCAGCAGCTTGGATTTGGGGAACACTGAAGCTTTCTTT. Its translation is CASSLDLGNTEAFF.

The rearrangement joins TRBV30 to TRBJ2-7, with TRBD2 identical over 7 bases. This CDR3 is built from 13 residues. Trimming at V came to 3 bases and at J to 4 bases, leaving 6 bases not matched to a gene. CDR1 GTSNPN and CDR2 SVGIG come from the germline V gene (reference sequence). The CDR3 is CAWRNTGGYEQYF. The DNA of the CDR3 is TGTGCCTGGAGGAATACGGGGGGATACGAGCAGTACTTC. The full variable domain, in which reference TRBV30 and TRBJ2-7 provide the parts outside the CDR3, is SQTIHQWPATLVQPVGSPLSLECTVEGTSNPNLYWYRQAAGRGLQLLFYSVGIGQISSEVPQNLSASRPQDRQFILSSKKLLLSDSGFYLCAWRNTGGYEQYFGPGTRLTVT.

This clone was counted once. The chain is built from TRBV27 and TRBJ1-6, with D tentatively TRBD1 (5 bases). Germline V gene data show CDR1 as MNHEY and CDR2 as SMNVEV (reference sequence). This CDR3 is built from 17 residues. V gave up 6 bases and J gave up 12 bases, with 27 bases separating them. The CDR3 DNA is TGTGCCAGCAGCCTATTGACTGTTGGGCAGGGCACCCGACCCCTCCACTTT. This encodes CASSLLTVGQGTRPLHF.

There are a few counts of this clone. Different DNA sequences within this sample yield the same CDR3. The V call is TRBV6-1, the J call TRBJ1-5; D ambiguous. Germline assignment: CDR1 MNHNS and CDR2 SASEGT. Deletions cut 2 bases from V and 6 bases from J, with 8 bases between. CDR3 length: 13 amino acids. The DNA of the CDR3 is TGTGCCAGCAGTGAATTCCCGAGTCAGCCCCAGCATTTT. As protein: CASSEFPSQPQHF.

The J gene is TRBJ1-2, the V gene TRBV5-6, with D unclear. The V end was cut by 4 bases, the J end by 4 bases, with 14 bases between. The CDR3 sequence is 14 residues long. Germline V gene lookup returns CDR1 SGHDT and CDR2 YYEEEE. The CDR3 sequence: CASSPQQVSYGYTF. Here the CDR3 DNA reads TGTGCCAGCAGCCCCCAGCAGGTGTCCTATGGCTACACCTTC.

By proportion, this clone is medium-sized. The chain has TRBV5-1 and TRBJ1-2; D is uncertain. The CDR3 sequence is 13 residues long. The V end lost 0 bases, the J end lost 3 bases, and 6 bases lay between the germline ends. Germline CDR1 and CDR2: SGHRS and YFSETQ. The CDR3 loop is CASSLDGDYGYTF. The CDR3 nucleotides read TGCGCCAGCAGCTTGGATGGGGACTATGGCTACACCTTC.

The chain links TRBV10-1 to TRBJ1-4, with D uncertain. The CDR3 runs to 18 residues. CDR1 WNHNN and CDR2 SYGVQD come from the germline V gene (reference sequence). Trimming removed 6 bases at V and 1 base at J, with 21 bases between. CDR3 protein: CASRPHSQVAETNEKLFF. As DNA, the CDR3 is TGCGCCAGCAGACCCCATAGTCAAGTCGCCGAAACTAATGAAAAACTGTTTTTT.

This clone was recorded a few times. The chain links TRBV5-1 to TRBJ2-5; 12 bases match TRBD2. The V and J ends lost 0 bases and 5 bases, in that order; junction bases with no gene match: 2. The germline V gene has CDR1 SGHRS and CDR2 YFSETQ. CDR3 size: 15 residues. CDR3 in DNA: TGCGCCAGCAGCTTGGGGACTAGCGGGGTTGAGACCCAGTACTTC. This translates into CASSLGTSGVETQYF.

This chain uses TRBV5-1 with TRBJ1-6, with unresolved D. Trimming stripped 0 bases from V and 6 bases from J, with 13 bases between. CDR1 and CDR2 (germline): SGHRS, YFSETQ. The CDR3 is 16 residues long. The CDR3 DNA is TGCGCCAGCAGCTTGGTTAGCGGATCCCCTAATTCACCCCTCCACTTT. Protein sequence: CASSLVSGSPNSPLHF.

The V gene is TRBV6-6, the J gene TRBJ1-3; the D gene is possibly TRBD1 (5 bases). Germline assignment: CDR1 MNHNY and CDR2 SVGAGI (reference sequence). V lost 4 bases to trimming and J lost 0 bases, with 10 bases between them. The CDR3 has 15 residues. The CDR3 spells CASSSPGLSGNTIYF. CDR3 bases: TGTGCCAGCAGTTCGCCGGGACTCTCTGGAAACACCATATATTTT.

V usage is TRBV2 and J usage is TRBJ1-2, with unresolved D. The CDR3 consists of 12 residues. Looked up from germline, CDR1 is SNHLY and CDR2 is FYNNEI. The V gene lost 7 bases and the J gene lost 7 bases, with 13 bases spanning the gap. As DNA, the CDR3 is TGTGCCAGCACCCAGGAGGTCAGTGGCTACACCTTC. Its protein is CASTQEVSGYTF. Complete variable domain (other parts from reference TRBV2 and TRBJ1-2): EPEVTQTPSHQVTQMGQEVILRCVPISNHLYFYWYRQILGQKVEFLVSFYNNEISEKSEIFDDQFSVERPDGSNFTLKIRSTKLEDSAMYFCASTQEVSGYTFGSGTRLTVV.

Worth noting for this clone: The same CDR3 also results from other DNA sequences found in this sample. The chain links TRBV2 to TRBJ1-2; D is perhaps TRBD1 (5 bases). CDR3 length: 13 amino acids. V was cut by 3 bases and J by 4 bases, with 9 bases left in between. The germline gives CDR1 SNHLY, CDR2 FYNNEI. DNA of the CDR3: TGTGCCAGCAGTGAGGGTGGGGGCTATGGCTACACCTTC. Residues: CASSEGGGYGYTF.

The V and J genes are TRBV2 and TRBJ2-7; D not resolved. Trimming stripped 2 bases from V and 4 bases from J, with 12 bases between. CDR1 is SNHLY and CDR2 is FYNNEI in the germline V gene. This CDR3 has 14 residues. The CDR3 nucleotides are TGTGCCAGCAGTGAAAATGGCAGGCCGTACGAGCAGTACTTC. This translates into CASSENGRPYEQYF.

V gene TRBV18 combines with J gene TRBJ1-2; no reliable D call. Looked up from germline, CDR1 is KGHSH and CDR2 is LQKENI. Trimming left V 2 bases short and J 0 bases short, with 10 bases between. CDR3 size: 15 residues. CDR3 sequence: CASSPFGEANYGYTF. CDR3 coding DNA: TGTGCCAGCTCACCATTTGGGGAGGCTAACTATGGCTACACCTTC. Complete variable domain (other parts from reference TRBV18 and TRBJ1-2): NAGVMQNPRHLVRRRGQEARLRCSPMKGHSHVYWYRQLPEEGLKFMVYLQKENIIDESGMPKERFSAEFPKEGPSILRIQQVVRGDSAAYFCASSPFGEANYGYTFGSGTRLTVV.

V is TRBV2 and J is TRBJ2-5, with a tentative D call TRBD1 (5 bases). The CDR3 consists of 15 residues. Trimming left V 8 bases short and J 5 bases short, with 21 bases between. Germline V gene sequence: CDR1 SNHLY, CDR2 FYNNEI. The CDR3 loop is CASRDGQGLRETQYF. The CDR3 DNA sequence: TGTGCCAGCCGAGACGGGCAGGGCTTAAGGGAGACCCAGTACTTC. Combining the CDR3 with reference TRBV2 and TRBJ2-5 gives the whole variable domain EPEVTQTPSHQVTQMGQEVILRCVPISNHLYFYWYRQILGQKVEFLVSFYNNEISEKSEIFDDQFSVERPDGSNFTLKIRSTKLEDSAMYFCASRDGQGLRETQYFGPGTRLLVL.

This clone has a handful of counts. This rearrangement joins TRBV7-9 to TRBJ1-3; D is unresolved. The CDR3 extends over 15 amino acids. The germline V and J ends were trimmed by 5 bases and 0 bases, with 11 bases remaining between them. The germline V gene has CDR1 SEHNR and CDR2 FQNEAQ (reference sequence). The CDR3 protein is CASSTWRLSGNTIYF. CDR3 in DNA: TGTGCCAGCAGCACGTGGCGTCTCTCTGGAAACACCATATATTTT.

The chain recombines TRBV2 with TRBJ1-4, with D possibly matching TRBD1 (5 bases). Trimming removed 2 bases from V and 11 bases from J, with 24 bases in between. This CDR3 has 17 residues. CDR1 and CDR2 from the germline V gene are SNHLY and FYNNEI. As DNA, the CDR3 is TGTGCCAGCAGTGAACGATCACCGGGGACCTTCGGCGGGAAACTGTTTTTT. Translated, it gives CASSERSPGTFGGKLFF.